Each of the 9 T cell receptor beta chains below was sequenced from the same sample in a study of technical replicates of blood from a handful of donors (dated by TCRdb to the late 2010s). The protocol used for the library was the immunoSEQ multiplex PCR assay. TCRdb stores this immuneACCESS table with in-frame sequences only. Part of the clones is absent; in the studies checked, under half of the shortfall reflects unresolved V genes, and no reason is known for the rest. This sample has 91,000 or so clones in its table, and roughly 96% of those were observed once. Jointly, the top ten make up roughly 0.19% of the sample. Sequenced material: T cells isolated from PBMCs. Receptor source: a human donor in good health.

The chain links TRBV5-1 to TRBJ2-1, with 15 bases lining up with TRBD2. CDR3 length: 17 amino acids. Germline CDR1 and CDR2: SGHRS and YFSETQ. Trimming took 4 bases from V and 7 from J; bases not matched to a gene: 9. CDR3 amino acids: CASSLEGLAGGSNEQFF. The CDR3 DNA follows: TGCGCCAGCAGCCTAGAGGGACTAGCGGGGGGTTCAAATGAGCAGTTCTTC. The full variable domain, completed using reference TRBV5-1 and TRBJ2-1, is KAGVTQTPRYLIKTRGQQVTLSCSPISGHRSVSWYQQTPGQGLQFLFEYFSETQRNKGNFPGRFSGRQFSNSRSEMNVSTLELGDSALYLCASSLEGLAGGSNEQFFGPGTRLTVL.

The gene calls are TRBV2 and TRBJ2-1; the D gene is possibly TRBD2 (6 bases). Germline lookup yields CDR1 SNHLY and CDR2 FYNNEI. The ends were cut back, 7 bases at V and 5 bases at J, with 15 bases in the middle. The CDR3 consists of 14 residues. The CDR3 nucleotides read TGTGCCAGCAACGAGCGACGGAGGGACAATGAGCAGTTCTTC. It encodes CASNERRRDNEQFF.

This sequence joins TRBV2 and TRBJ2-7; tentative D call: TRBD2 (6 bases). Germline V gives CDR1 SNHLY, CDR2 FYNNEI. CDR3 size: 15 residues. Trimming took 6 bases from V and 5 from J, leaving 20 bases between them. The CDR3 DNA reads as TGTGCCAGCAGCCCTGCCGGGGAGGAGGAGGACGAGCAGTACTTC. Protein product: CASSPAGEEEDEQYF.

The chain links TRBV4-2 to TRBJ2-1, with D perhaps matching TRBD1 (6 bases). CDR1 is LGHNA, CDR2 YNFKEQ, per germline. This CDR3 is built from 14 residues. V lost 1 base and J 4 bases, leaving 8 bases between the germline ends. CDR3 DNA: TGTGCCAGCAGCCAAGGCACAGGGTACAATGAGCAGTTCTTC. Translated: CASSQGTGYNEQFF.

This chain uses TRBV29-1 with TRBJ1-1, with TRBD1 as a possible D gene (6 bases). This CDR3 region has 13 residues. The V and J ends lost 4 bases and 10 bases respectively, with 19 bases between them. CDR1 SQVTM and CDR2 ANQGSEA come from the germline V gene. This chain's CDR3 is CSVGGRGVEGAFF. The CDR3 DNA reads TGCAGCGTTGGGGGCAGGGGAGTGGAAGGAGCTTTCTTT.

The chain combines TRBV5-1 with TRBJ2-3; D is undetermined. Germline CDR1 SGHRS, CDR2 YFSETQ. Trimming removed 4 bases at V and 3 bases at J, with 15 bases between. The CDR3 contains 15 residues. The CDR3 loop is CASSPDGVSTDTQYF. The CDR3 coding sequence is TGCGCCAGCAGCCCCGACGGAGTTAGTACAGATACGCAGTATTTT.

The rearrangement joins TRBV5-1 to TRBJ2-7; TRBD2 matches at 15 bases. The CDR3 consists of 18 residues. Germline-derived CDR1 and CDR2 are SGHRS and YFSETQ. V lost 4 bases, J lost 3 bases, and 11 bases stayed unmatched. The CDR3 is CASSTGLAGGPTIYEQYF. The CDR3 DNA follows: TGCGCCAGCAGCACCGGACTAGCGGGAGGGCCGACTATCTACGAGCAGTACTTC.

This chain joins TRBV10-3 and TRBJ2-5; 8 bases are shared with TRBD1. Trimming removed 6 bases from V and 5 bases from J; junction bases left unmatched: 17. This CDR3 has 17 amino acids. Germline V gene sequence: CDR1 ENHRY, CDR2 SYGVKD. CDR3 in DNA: TGTGCCATCAGCGCGGACTGGGCGCAGGGGGCTCGGGAGACCCAGTACTTC. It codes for CAISADWAQGARETQYF.

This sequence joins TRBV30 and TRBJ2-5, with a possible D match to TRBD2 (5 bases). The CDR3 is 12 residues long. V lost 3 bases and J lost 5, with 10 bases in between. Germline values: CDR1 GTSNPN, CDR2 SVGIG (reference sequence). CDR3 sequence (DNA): TGTGCCTGGAGGTCGGACTCCGAGACCCAGTACTTC. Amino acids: CAWRSDSETQYF.